This is a list of T cell receptor beta chains from one sample in a study of T cell repertoires in cytomegalovirus infection. TCRdb recomputed calls from the reads with MiXCR, one row per CDR3 protein. This table has hundreds of thousands of distinct CDR3 sequences, roughly a third appearing once. The sequenced material came from PBMCs. These receptors all come from a human donor in good health (CMV status not recorded). Some clones in this sample may be carry-over from other donors' samples. Both conserved end residues are part of each CDR3. The D gene is left open where the match is weak. Clone size is not always given. Where it is, it says once, few, many or a class for expanded clones.

d_gene	j_gene	abundance	v_gene	CDR3aa	CDR3nt
-	TRBJ2-2	-	TRBV25-1	CASTGTAESTGELFF	TGTGCCAGCACCGGGACGGCAGAGTCAACCGGGGAGCTGTTTTTT
-	TRBJ1-2	few	TRBV20-1	CSARWTAYGYTF	TGCAGTGCTAGGTGGACAGCGTATGGCTACACCTTC
TRBD2	TRBJ2-3	many	TRBV6-1	CASSDATGRGGVLGQYF	TGTGCCAGCAGTGACGCCACGGGGCGGGGGGGCGTGCTGGGGCAGTATTTT
TRBD2	TRBJ2-3	few	TRBV5-6	CASSPGLASDTQYF	TGTGCCAGCAGCCCGGGACTAGCATCAGATACGCAGTATTTT
TRBD2	TRBJ2-7	few	TRBV4-1	CASSQDIQREVYEQYF	TGCGCCAGCAGCCAAGATATCCAGCGGGAGGTCTACGAGCAGTACTTC
-	TRBJ1-2	few	TRBV12-3/TRBV12-4	CASSSVGQPYGYTF	TGTGCCAGCAGTTCCGTGGGGCAGCCCTATGGCTACACCTTC
-	TRBJ2-3	-	TRBV6-2/TRBV6-3	CASSYSLVGLTDTQYF	TGTGCCAGCAGTTACTCTCTAGTGGGGTTGACAGATACGCAGTATTTT
-	TRBJ1-4	-	TRBV6-1	CASTTEGPREKLFF	TGTGCCAGCACCACCGAGGGGCCTCGTGAAAAACTGTTTTTT
-	TRBJ1-4	few	TRBV20-1	CSARVPTNEKLFF	TGCAGTGCTAGAGTCCCAACTAATGAAAAACTGTTTTTT
-	TRBJ1-4	few	TRBV28	CASSASRRPGSEKLFF	TGTGCCAGCAGTGCTTCGAGGAGACCGGGGAGTGAAAAACTGTTTTTT